This entry concerns a single T cell receptor beta chain. J gave up 2 bases and V 4 bases, and 5 bases lay outside the gene matches. Germline CDR1 reads SGHNT; CDR2 reads YENEEA. CDR3 length: 14 amino acids. Profiling relied on immunoSEQ multiplex PCR, and the TCRdb table lists in-frame clones only, not all of them. This sample carries more than 90,000 clones, about 94% of them seen once, and the ten largest clones take around 0.22%. This entry comes from a study of technical replicates of blood from four donors. The chain recombines TRBV11-3 with TRBJ2-7; 7 bases line up with TRBD1. Material for sequencing was T cells isolated from PBMCs. The clonotype was recovered from a human donor in good health. In DNA, the CDR3 is TGTGCCAGCAGCTGGGGACAGAATGCCTACGAGCAGTACTTC. Its protein product is CASSWGQNAYEQYF.